The T cell receptor beta chain described here comes from a study of radiotherapy plus CTLA-4 blockade in lung cancer. Study-wide background: Among enrolled patients, less than 20% responded and around 30% achieved disease control.

Receiving focal radiation plus CTLA-4 blockade with ipilimumab were patients who had chemo-refractory metastatic non-small-cell lung cancer. Measured with immunoSEQ multiplex PCR; TCRdb has only the in-frame clones, and not every one. The sample lists 50,000 to 70,000 clones; 70% to 85% were seen once. There are 14 residues in the CDR3. With V trimmed by 0 bases and J by 4 bases, 3 bases remained unmatched. In germline, CDR1 is SGDLS, CDR2 YYNGEE. The material was peripheral blood, obtained from a patient treated with radiotherapy plus ipilimumab. The TCR comes from a human donor with non-small cell lung cancer who had a partial response to radiotherapy plus ipilimumab. The chain joins TRBV9 to TRBJ1-1, with 7 bases fitting TRBD1. The CDR3 nucleotides read TGTGCCAGCAGCGTAGATCAGGGGGGCACTGAAGCTTTCTTT. Protein: CASSVDQGGTEAFF. The full variable domain, completed using reference TRBV9 and TRBJ1-1, is DSGVTQTPKHLITATGQRVTLRCSPRSGDLSVYWYQQSLDQGLQFLIQYYNGEERAKGNILERFSAQQFPDLHSELNLSSLELGDSALYFCASSVDQGGTEAFFGQGTRLTVV.